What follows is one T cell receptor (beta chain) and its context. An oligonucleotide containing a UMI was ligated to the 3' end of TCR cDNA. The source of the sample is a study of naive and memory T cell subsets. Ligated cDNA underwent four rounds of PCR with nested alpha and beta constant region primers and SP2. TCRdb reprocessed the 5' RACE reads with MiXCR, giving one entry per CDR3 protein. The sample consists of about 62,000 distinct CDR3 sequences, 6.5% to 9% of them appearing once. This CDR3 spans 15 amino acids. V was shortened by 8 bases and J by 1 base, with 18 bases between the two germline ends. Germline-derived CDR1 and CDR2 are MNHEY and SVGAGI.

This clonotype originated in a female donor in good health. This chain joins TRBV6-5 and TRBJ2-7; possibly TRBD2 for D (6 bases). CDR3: CASPPGLVISYEQYF. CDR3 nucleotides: TGTGCCAGCCCGCCGGGACTCGTGATTTCCTACGAGCAGTACTTC.